Sequencing of this TCR beta chain was carried out in a study of response to subunit inactivated influenza vaccine. Study-wide results and limits: Authors suggested each seasonal flu vaccination may recruit only limited numbers of new T cells.

In TCRdb, the RT-PCR reads were re-called with MiXCR into one record per CDR3 protein. The top ten clones hold roughly a tenth of a sample with fewer than 350,000 distinct CDR3 sequences, about a fifth of them seen once. This clonotype was observed a few times. Its antigen is still unknown. One junction end disagrees with the germline gene, perhaps due to a read error. Germline-derived CDR1 and CDR2 are MNHEY and SVGAGI. CDR3 length: 16 amino acids. Sequenced here: PBMCs from blood, sampled around 22 months after vaccination. The genes are TRBV6-5 and TRBJ2-3; D tentatively reads TRBD1 or TRBD2 (6 bases each). This sequence was found in a man between 50 and 69 years old who received an inactivated influenza vaccine. The DNA of the CDR3 is TGTGCCAGCAGTTACTCGACGGGGGTAAAGACAGGTACGCAGTATTTT. It encodes CASSYSTGVKTGTQYF.